This is a list of T cell receptor beta chains from one sample in a study of beta chain features in type 1 diabetes. Sequenced by immunoSEQ multiplex PCR; TCRdb stores in-frame clones only, minus some. The data hold under 900,000 clones, with 15% to 20% observed a single time. Sequencing used naive CD4+ T cells from blood. These receptor sequences come from a woman aged 18-30 years in good health. CDR3s include the opening cysteine and the closing phenylalanine or tryptophan. The D gene is left open where the match is weak. Expanded clones get a size class; other rows say once, few or many, or leave the size out.

TRBJ1-1 | . | . | TRBV7-9 | TGTGCCAGCAGCTCCTTGCAGGGGAGCACTGAAGCTTTCTTT | CASSSLQGSTEAFF
TRBJ1-6 | . | few | TRBV7-2 | TGTGCCAGCAGCTTAGCCCTTTCGGCAGGGTGGAATTCACCCCTCCACTTT | CASSLALSAGWNSPLHF
TRBJ2-5 | TRBD2 | few | TRBV4-2 | TGTGCCAGCAGCCAAGCTTCCGGTTCAGCGGGAGGGCCCTCATCCGAGACCCAGTACTTC | CASSQASGSAGGPSSETQYF
TRBJ2-2 | . | few | TRBV10-1 | TGCGCCAGCAGTGGGGGAACCGGGGAGCTGTTTTTT | CASSGGTGELFF
TRBJ1-2 | . | . | TRBV27 | TGTGCCAGCAGTCCCGTACAGCGTTCGTCGTATGGCTACACCTTC | CASSPVQRSSYGYTF
TRBJ2-5 | TRBD2 | few | TRBV4-1 | TGCGCCAGCAGCCACGGACCGACTAGCGGGCAAGAGACCCAGTACTTC | CASSHGPTSGQETQYF
TRBJ2-5 | . | . | TRBV11-3 | TGTGCCAGCAGCTCCGGGGACCAAGAGACCCAGTACTTC | CASSSGDQETQYF
TRBJ2-7 | TRBD2 | . | TRBV5-4 | TGTGCCAGCAGCTTAGGAGCGGGAGGGCTCTACGAGCAGTACTTC | CASSLGAGGLYEQYF
TRBJ2-5 | . | few | TRBV6-5 | TGTGCCAGCAGCGACCGAGGAGGGATGCAGACCCAGTACTTC | CASSDRGGMQTQYF
TRBJ2-7 | . | . | TRBV28 | TGTGCCAGCAATTCAGCGTACGAGCAGTACTTC | CASNSAYEQYF
TRBJ2-5 | . | few | TRBV7-3 | TGTGCCAGCAGCTTAGACGTCCCAGGGACCCAGTACTTC | CASSLDVPGTQYF
TRBJ2-1 | . | . | TRBV11-2 | TGTGCCAGCAGCTTAGACCCGAGGGGAAGGAGCTCCTACAATGAGCAGTTCTTC | CASSLDPRGRSSYNEQFF
TRBJ2-7 | . | . | TRBV9 | TGTGCCAGCAGCGTAGGGACCGGAGCCCGTCCCTACGAGCAGTACTTC | CASSVGTGARPYEQYF
TRBJ2-3 | . | few | TRBV7-9 | TGTGCCAGCAGCCCAGCCGGGACCGGCGGTACGCAGTATTTT | CASSPAGTGGTQYF
TRBJ1-1 | . | . | TRBV4-2 | TGTGCCAGCAGCCAAGATGCGGGGAACACTGAAGCTTTCTTT | CASSQDAGNTEAFF
TRBJ1-1 | . | . | TRBV28 | TGTGCCAGCAGTTTACAGGGGTTGAACACTGAAGCTTTCTTT | CASSLQGLNTEAFF
TRBJ1-2 | . | few | TRBV29-1 | TGCAGCGTTGAAGATCGGCAGTACTACACCTTC | CSVEDRQYYTF
TRBJ2-6 | . | . | TRBV5-5 | TGTGCCAGCAGCCGGGGGGCCAACGTCCTGACTTTC | CASSRGANVLTF
TRBJ1-2 | . | . | TRBV2 | TGTGCCAGCCGGGCGGGGAATATGGATGGCTACACCTTC | CASRAGNMDGYTF
TRBJ2-2 | . | few | TRBV7-9 | TGTGCCAGCAGCTTAAGGTTGGGGCAAAACACCGGGGAGCTGTTTTTT | CASSLRLGQNTGELFF
TRBJ1-2 | . | . | TRBV6-6 | TGTGCCAGCAGTTACGCCGACAGGTTCCAAAACTATGGCTACACCTTC | CASSYADRFQNYGYTF
TRBJ1-5 | TRBD1 | few | TRBV28 | TGTGCCAGCGCCCCTGGACAGGGATATCAGCCCCAGCATTTT | CASAPGQGYQPQHF
TRBJ2-3 | . | . | TRBV10-3 | TGTGCCATCAGTGAGTGGGGACCTAACACAGATACGCAGTATTTT | CAISEWGPNTDTQYF
TRBJ2-1 | TRBD2 | few | TRBV7-2 | TGTGCCAGCAGCAGACTAGCGGGAGGCCTTAGCTCCTACAATGAGCAGTTCTTC | CASSRLAGGLSSYNEQFF
TRBJ1-1 | . | few | TRBV6-6 | TGTGCCAGCAGTTACTACGGATCGGACACTGAAGCTTTCTTT | CASSYYGSDTEAFF
TRBJ1-5 | . | few | TRBV19 | TGTGCCAGTAAGGAGCCAGGGAGAAGCAATCAGCCCCAGCATTTT | CASKEPGRSNQPQHF
TRBJ1-1 | . | few | TRBV9 | TGTGCCAGCAGCCCCCAGGTATCCGAAGCTTTCTTT | CASSPQVSEAFF